This T cell receptor (beta chain) derives from a study of T cells in women clearing cervical HPV infection. As for the study in general: Women with histologically confirmed HPV16-related CIN3 or worse, 2 with invasive cancer, served as cases. For cases, blood was sampled a median around 150 days after lesion detection, interquartile range about 90 to 230 days.

The CDR3 sequence is 14 residues long. As concerns this clone: The read halts 3 residues ahead of the CDR3 end, with the missing end drawn from the germline J gene.

All donors had a single incident cervical HPV16 infection, not prevalent. TCRdb's copy holds only in-frame clones and misses some; the assay was immunoSEQ multiplex PCR. This sample's table has about 34,000 clones. This sequence was found in a woman aged 18 to 75 with a cervical HPV16 infection that either progressed to CIN3+ or cleared (not recorded which). Sequences were obtained from blood buffy coat. The V call is TRBV12-3 or TRBV12-4, the J call TRBJ2-3; TRBD2 might be the D (6 bases). CDR3 sequence: CASTNVMSSVAQYF. Incomplete CDR3 DNA: TGTGCCAGCACCAATGTTATGTCTAGCGTGGCG.